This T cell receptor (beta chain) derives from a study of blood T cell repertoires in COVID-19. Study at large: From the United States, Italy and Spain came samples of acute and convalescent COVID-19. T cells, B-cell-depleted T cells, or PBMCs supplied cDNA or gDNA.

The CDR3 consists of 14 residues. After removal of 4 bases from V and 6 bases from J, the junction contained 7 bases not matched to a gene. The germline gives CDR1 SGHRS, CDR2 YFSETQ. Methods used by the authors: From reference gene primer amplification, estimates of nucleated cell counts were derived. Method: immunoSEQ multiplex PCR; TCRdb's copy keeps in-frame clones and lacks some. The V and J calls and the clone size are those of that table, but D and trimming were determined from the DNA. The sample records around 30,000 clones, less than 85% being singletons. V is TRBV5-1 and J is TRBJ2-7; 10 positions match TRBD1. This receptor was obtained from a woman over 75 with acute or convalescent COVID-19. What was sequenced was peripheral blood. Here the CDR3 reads CASSRDRGRGEQYF. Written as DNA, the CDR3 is TGCGCCAGCAGCCGTGACAGGGGGCGAGGCGAGCAGTACTTC.